These 9 T cell receptor beta chains share one sample of origin, sequenced in a study of T-cell memory formation after mild COVID-19. MiXCR, run by TCRdb on the 5' RACE reads, gives a single entry per CDR3 protein. This sample carries 250,000 or so distinct CDR3 sequences, 8% to 9.5% of them seen once, and the ten largest clones take roughly a fifth. Sequenced input: PBMCs or a T cell subset sorted from them (not recorded which). The source is a young man who had mild COVID-19 (a few samples of this study predate the infection). Cell type and time point are not known.

In its sample, this clonotype was seen a few times. This chain connects TRBV20-1 to TRBJ2-7, with 9 bases lining up with TRBD2. The CDR3 covers 16 residues. Germline CDR1 and CDR2: DFQATT and SNEGSKA (reference sequence). The J segment lost 3 bases and the V segment lost 0 bases, leaving 9 bases of the junction unmatched. The CDR3 here is CSARDGGGTSYYEQYF. The CDR3 coding sequence is TGCAGTGCTAGAGATGGGGGAGGGACTAGCTACTACGAGCAGTACTTC.

This clonotype was seen ten or more times. Here the CDR3 reads CASSQLAGGSYNEQFF. The CDR3 DNA follows: TGTGCCAGCAGCCAACTAGCGGGGGGCTCCTACAATGAGCAGTTCTTC. This sequence joins TRBV4-2 and TRBJ2-1, with 11 bases matching TRBD2. In germline, CDR1 is LGHNA, CDR2 YNFKEQ. V shed 2 bases, J shed 0 bases, and the junction held 0 bases outside the gene matches. The CDR3 is 16 amino acids.

This clonotype showed up many times. This chain links TRBV4-3 with TRBJ2-3; 8 nucleotides match TRBD2. CDR1 and CDR2 from the germline V gene are LGHNA and YSLEER. The ends lost 0 bases at V and 4 bases at J; junction bases unmatched: 6. This CDR3 region has 16 residues. CDR3 in amino acids: CASSQDTTRGADTQYF. CDR3 in DNA: TGCGCCAGCAGCCAAGATACTACGCGGGGGGCAGATACGCAGTATTTT.

In its sample, this clonotype was seen a few times. The chain has TRBV6-5 and TRBJ1-4; D perhaps matches TRBD1 (5 bases). The CDR3 runs 16 residues. Looked up from germline, CDR1 is MNHEY and CDR2 is SVGAGI. Trimming cost V 1 base and J 3 bases, with 12 bases left between them. The CDR3 DNA reads as TGTGCCAGCAGTTACTTAGGGGCAATGGCTAATGAAAAACTGTTTTTT. This translates into CASSYLGAMANEKLFF.

This clonotype showed up just a few times. The chain has TRBV5-1 and TRBJ1-2, with TRBD1 matching 9 bases. J was trimmed by 7 bases and V by 0 bases; bases with no gene match: 16. The CDR3 is 18 residues long. Germline CDR1 SGHRS, CDR2 YFSETQ. CDR3 nucleotides: TGCGCCAGCAGCTTGGCGACCACGGGACAGGGCCAAGGTCGTGGCTACACCTTC. Encoded protein: CASSLATTGQGQGRGYTF.

This clonotype has ten or more counts. The V and J genes are TRBV9 and TRBJ1-3; TRBD1 might be the D (6 bases). The CDR3 sequence is 14 residues long. V shed 4 bases and J shed 6 bases, with 14 bases lying between them. Per the germline V gene, CDR1 is SGDLS and CDR2 is YYNGEE. CDR3 sequence: CASSPTGRENTIYF. The CDR3 region has the DNA TGTGCCAGCAGCCCCACAGGGAGGGAAAACACCATATATTTT.

The CDR3 sequence is CATSDASGAQETQYF. CDR3 DNA sequence: TGTGCCACCAGTGATGCCAGTGGGGCCCAAGAGACCCAGTACTTC. The chain links TRBV24-1 to TRBJ2-5; D is possibly TRBD1 (5 bases). The CDR3 length is 15 residues. Germline V lookup: CDR1 KGHDR, CDR2 SFDVKD. Trimming cost V 3 bases and J 1 base, with 11 bases left between them.

The genes are TRBV9 and TRBJ1-5; D gene ambiguous. CDR1 and CDR2 (germline): SGDLS, YYNGEE. The V and J ends lost 4 bases and 3 bases respectively, with 17 bases between them. This CDR3 has 16 residues. The CDR3 sequence: CASSPFQDTLNQPQHF. CDR3 sequence (DNA): TGTGCCAGCAGCCCCTTCCAAGACACTCTCAATCAGCCCCAGCATTTT.

This clonotype was counted only a few times. The chain carries TRBV5-1 and TRBJ2-1; the match to TRBD2 covers 11 bases. The V gene's germline CDR1 is SGHRS and CDR2 YFSETQ. The CDR3 sequence is 15 residues long. Trimming cost V 0 bases and J 8 bases; bases outside gene matches: 4. As DNA, the CDR3 is TGCGCCAGCAGCTTGGGACTAGCGGGGACCGATGAGCAGTTCTTC. Translated, it gives CASSLGLAGTDEQFF.